Below, 2 T cell receptor beta chains from the same sample are listed, as sequenced in a study of patients and donors after allogeneic stem cell transplantation. TCRdb recomputed calls from the RT-PCR reads with MiXCR, one row per CDR3 protein. The table records roughly 250,000 distinct CDR3 sequences, approximately 14% of them present only once. The sequenced sample consisted of blood, either unsorted or a sorted T cell fraction (not recorded which). The receptors derive from a human donor who was either an allogeneic HSCT recipient or a stem cell or donor lymphocyte infusion donor (not recorded which). It is not recorded whose cells these are; they may come from a transplant donor.

This clonotype was observed a few times. V and J are TRBV7-6 and TRBJ2-3, with TRBD1 as a possible D gene (6 bases). Germline assignment: CDR1 SGHVS and CDR2 FNYEAQ. Trimming left V 1 base short and J 7 bases short, with 15 bases between. The CDR3 consists of 15 residues. Here the CDR3 reads CASSLGIQGSNTQYF. DNA of the CDR3: TGTGCCAGCAGCTTAGGGATACAGGGCTCAAATACGCAGTATTTT.

This clonotype was counted only a few times. V usage is TRBV6-2 or TRBV6-3 and J usage is TRBJ2-7; 7 bases are shared with TRBD1. From germline, CDR1 is MNHEY and CDR2 SVGEGT. The V and J ends lost 6 bases and 1 base, in that order; junction bases with no gene match: 3. This CDR3 spans 13 amino acids. CDR3 loop: CASSWDRSYEQYF. DNA of the CDR3: TGTGCCAGCAGCTGGGACAGATCCTACGAGCAGTACTTC.